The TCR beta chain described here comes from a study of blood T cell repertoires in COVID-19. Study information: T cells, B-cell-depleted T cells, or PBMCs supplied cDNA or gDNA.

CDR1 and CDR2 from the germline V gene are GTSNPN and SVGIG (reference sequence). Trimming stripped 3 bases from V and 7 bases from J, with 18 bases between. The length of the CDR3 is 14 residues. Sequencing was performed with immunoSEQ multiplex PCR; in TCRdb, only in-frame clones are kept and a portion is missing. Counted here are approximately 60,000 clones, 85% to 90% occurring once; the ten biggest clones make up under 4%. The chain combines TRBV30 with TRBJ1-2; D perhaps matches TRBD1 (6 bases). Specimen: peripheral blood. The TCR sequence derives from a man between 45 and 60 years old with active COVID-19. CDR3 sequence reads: CAWRLKGGQGGYTF. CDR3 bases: TGTGCCTGGAGACTAAAGGGGGGGCAAGGTGGCTACACCTTC.